This passage covers 7 T cell receptor beta chains from one sample sequenced in a study of PD-1 blockade in classical Hodgkin lymphoma. Autologous stem cell transplantation was followed by relapse in every patient, and brentuximab vedotin exposure varied. The method was immunoSEQ multiplex PCR; TCRdb's version includes in-frame clones alone and lacks a portion of them. The table records just over 60,000 clones, approximately 90% of them present only once. This specimen consisted of peripheral blood mononuclear cells (PBMCs), obtained at baseline. The source is a human donor with classical Hodgkin lymphoma.

The rearrangement links TRBV6-5 to TRBJ2-7, with 7 bases fitting TRBD2. Germline CDR1 is MNHEY and CDR2 is SVGAGI. Trimming cost V 5 bases and J 6 bases; bases outside gene matches: 4. There are 12 residues in the CDR3. CDR3 coding DNA: TGTGCCAGCAGTATACCGGGGGGCGAGCAGTACTTC. Translating gives CASSIPGGEQYF.

This clone appeared once. J is TRBJ1-4 and V is TRBV19, with D possibly being TRBD1 (5 bases). V lost 3 bases to trimming and J lost 2 bases, with 16 bases between them. There are 17 residues in the CDR3. CDR1 is LNHDA, CDR2 SQIVND, per germline (reference sequence). In DNA, the CDR3 is TGTGCCAGTAGTATGGCGCGGGGCCGGGTGACTAATGAAAAACTGTTTTTT. It specifies CASSMARGRVTNEKLFF. Together with reference TRBV19 and TRBJ1-4, the CDR3 gives the full variable domain: DGGITQSPKYLFRKEGQNVTLSCEQNLNHDAMYWYRQDPGQGLRLIYYSQIVNDFQKGDIAEGYSVSREKKESFPLTVTSAQKNPTAFYLCASSMARGRVTNEKLFFGSGTQLSVL.

The chain combines TRBV6-4 with TRBJ2-3, with 9 positions matching TRBD2. After removal of 5 bases from V and 3 bases from J, the junction contained 6 bases not matched to a gene. Germline loops: CDR1 MRHNA, CDR2 SNTAGT. This CDR3 spans 15 amino acids. For the CDR3, the DNA is TGTGCCAGCAGTCCATCTAGCGGGACTACAGATACGCAGTATTTT. Encoded protein: CASSPSSGTTDTQYF.

The chain uses TRBV28 and TRBJ2-7; tentatively, D is TRBD1 or TRBD2 (5 bases each). V lost 5 bases and J lost 5, with 16 bases in between. The length of the CDR3 is 14 residues. The germline V gene has CDR1 MDHEN and CDR2 SYDVKM. CDR3 sequence: CASSRWGLGDEQYF. CDR3 nucleotides: TGTGCCAGCAGTCGCTGGGGCCTCGGGGACGAGCAGTACTTC.

The chain combines TRBV11-1 with TRBJ2-3; D remains unclear. This CDR3 is 15 amino acids long. The V end lost 1 base, the J end lost 2 bases, and 10 bases lay between the germline ends. Germline CDR1 is SGHAT and CDR2 is FQDESV (reference sequence). CDR3 region: CASSLEGSSTDTQYF. CDR3 sequence (DNA): TGTGCCAGCAGCTTAGAAGGCAGCTCCACAGATACGCAGTATTTT.

The chain recombines TRBV7-9 with TRBJ2-4; a weak D match, TRBD1 (6 bases). V shed 6 bases and J shed 7 bases, with 10 bases lying between them. This CDR3 comprises 12 residues. The V gene's germline CDR1 is SEHNR and CDR2 FQNEAQ (reference sequence). DNA of the CDR3: TGTGCCAGCAGAAGGGGGATGAACATTCAGTACTTC. It is translated as CASRRGMNIQYF.

V is TRBV5-1 and J is TRBJ1-2; 8 bases match TRBD1. Germline assignment: CDR1 SGHRS and CDR2 YFSETQ. This CDR3 is 14 amino acids long. The ends lost 3 bases at V and 7 bases at J; junction bases unmatched: 8. Here the CDR3 DNA reads TGCGCCAGCAGCTCGACAGGGGTCCAGGGTGGCTACACCTTC. Protein sequence: CASSSTGVQGGYTF.